The rows below give T cell receptor beta chains drawn from one sample of a study of blood T cell repertoires in COVID-19. The table came from immunoSEQ multiplex PCR; TCRdb's copy has only in-frame clones and leaves some out. This repertoire shows about 200,000 clones, just under 85% found once; its top ten account for around 16%. The specimen sequenced was PBMCs or T cells enriched from blood (not recorded which). These receptor sequences come from a man between 40 and 49 years old who had recovered from COVID-19. Each CDR3 is given with its conserved first and last residue. Each record gives: clone size, V gene, D gene, J gene, CDR3 protein, CDR3 DNA. D genes are given only for firm matches. Some rows mark clone size as missing; the rest say once, few, many or name a class of expanded clone.

clone_size: .; v_call: TRBV16; d_call: TRBD2; j_call: TRBJ2-5; cdr3_aa: CASSQGTSIEAQYF; cdr3_nt: TGTGCCAGCAGCCAAGGGACTAGTATTGAGGCCCAGTACTTC
clone_size: .; v_call: TRBV6-5; d_call: TRBD2; j_call: TRBJ2-7; cdr3_aa: CASSYSSGSSYEQYF; cdr3_nt: TGTGCCAGCAGTTACTCTAGCGGGAGCTCTTACGAGCAGTACTTC
clone_size: few; v_call: TRBV5-6; d_call: TRBD1; j_call: TRBJ2-4; cdr3_aa: CASSYGTGGGNIQYF; cdr3_nt: TGTGCCAGCAGTTACGGGACAGGGGGCGGAAACATTCAGTACTTC
clone_size: .; v_call: TRBV28; d_call: TRBD1; j_call: TRBJ2-7; cdr3_aa: CASSPQGAHEQYF; cdr3_nt: TGTGCCAGCAGCCCACAGGGGGCCCACGAGCAGTACTTC
clone_size: few; v_call: TRBV5-4; d_call: .; j_call: TRBJ2-5; cdr3_aa: CASSFGSAETQYF; cdr3_nt: TGTGCCAGCAGCTTCGGGTCAGCAGAGACCCAGTACTTC
clone_size: .; v_call: TRBV28; d_call: TRBD1; j_call: TRBJ1-1; cdr3_aa: CASSTSGTGPTEAFF; cdr3_nt: TGTGCCAGCAGTACCTCCGGGACAGGGCCCACTGAAGCTTTCTTT
clone_size: few; v_call: TRBV30; d_call: TRBD1; j_call: TRBJ2-3; cdr3_aa: CAWNRGLGTDTQYF; cdr3_nt: TGTGCCTGGAACAGGGGGCTGGGCACAGATACGCAGTATTTT
clone_size: .; v_call: TRBV11-3; d_call: TRBD1; j_call: TRBJ2-7; cdr3_aa: CASSWDRMGEQYF; cdr3_nt: TGTGCCAGCAGTTGGGACAGGATGGGGGAGCAGTACTTC
clone_size: .; v_call: TRBV20-1; d_call: .; j_call: TRBJ1-2; cdr3_aa: CSARTDYGYTF; cdr3_nt: TGCAGTGCTCGGACAGACTATGGCTACACCTTC
clone_size: .; v_call: TRBV24-1; d_call: TRBD1; j_call: TRBJ1-2; cdr3_aa: CATSDPNGQGNYGYTF; cdr3_nt: TGTGCCACCAGTGATCCAAACGGACAGGGGAACTATGGCTACACCTTC
clone_size: .; v_call: TRBV30; d_call: .; j_call: TRBJ1-1; cdr3_aa: CAWTAEGVAEAFF; cdr3_nt: TGTGCCTGGACCGCTGAGGGTGTTGCTGAAGCTTTCTTT
clone_size: .; v_call: TRBV5-1; d_call: .; j_call: TRBJ2-5; cdr3_aa: CASSLAATSGTQYF; cdr3_nt: TGCGCCAGCAGCTTGGCAGCAACCTCGGGGACCCAGTACTTC
clone_size: few; v_call: TRBV6-5; d_call: .; j_call: TRBJ2-2; cdr3_aa: CASRLVITGELFF; cdr3_nt: TGTGCCAGCAGACTAGTCATCACCGGGGAGCTGTTTTTT
clone_size: .; v_call: TRBV12-3/TRBV12-4; d_call: .; j_call: TRBJ2-7; cdr3_aa: CASSLNNEQYF; cdr3_nt: TGTGCCAGCAGTTTAAACAACGAGCAGTACTTC
clone_size: .; v_call: TRBV10-3; d_call: TRBD1; j_call: TRBJ1-2; cdr3_aa: CAISEDRVGYTF; cdr3_nt: TGTGCCATCAGTGAGGACAGGGTGGGCTACACCTTC
clone_size: .; v_call: TRBV6-5; d_call: .; j_call: TRBJ1-1; cdr3_aa: CASRSGGRNTEAFF; cdr3_nt: TGTGCCAGCAGGTCAGGAGGTAGGAACACTGAAGCTTTCTTT
clone_size: .; v_call: TRBV7-2; d_call: .; j_call: TRBJ2-3; cdr3_aa: CASSYILSGTGGTDTQYF; cdr3_nt: TGTGCCAGCAGCTACATCCTCTCCGGGACTGGGGGCACAGATACGCAGTATTTT
clone_size: .; v_call: TRBV19; d_call: .; j_call: TRBJ1-3; cdr3_aa: CASSTTGHRPGNTIYF; cdr3_nt: TGTGCCAGTAGTACGACGGGACACCGACCTGGAAACACCATATATTTT
clone_size: few; v_call: TRBV6-5; d_call: .; j_call: TRBJ1-5; cdr3_aa: CASRTGGAGQPQHF; cdr3_nt: TGTGCCAGCAGGACTGGGGGGGCTGGGCAGCCCCAGCATTTT
clone_size: .; v_call: TRBV28; d_call: .; j_call: TRBJ1-2; cdr3_aa: CASSSTVYGYTF; cdr3_nt: TGTGCCAGCAGTTCGACAGTGTATGGCTACACCTTC
clone_size: .; v_call: TRBV7-2; d_call: .; j_call: TRBJ2-7; cdr3_aa: CASSLADTALYEQYF; cdr3_nt: TGTGCCAGCAGCTTAGCGGACACGGCCCTGTACGAGCAGTACTTC
clone_size: .; v_call: TRBV29-1; d_call: .; j_call: TRBJ1-4; cdr3_aa: CSVGGRVGEKLFF; cdr3_nt: TGCAGCGTTGGAGGCAGGGTGGGTGAAAAACTGTTTTTT
clone_size: few; v_call: TRBV6-4; d_call: .; j_call: TRBJ1-5; cdr3_aa: CARQARSNQPQHF; cdr3_nt: TGTGCCAGACAGGCCCGGAGCAATCAGCCCCAGCATTTT
clone_size: .; v_call: TRBV5-4; d_call: TRBD1; j_call: TRBJ2-3; cdr3_aa: CASSQAQGADTQYF; cdr3_nt: TGTGCCAGCAGCCAGGCACAGGGGGCAGATACGCAGTATTTT
clone_size: once; v_call: TRBV4-2; d_call: TRBD1; j_call: TRBJ1-1; cdr3_aa: CASSPALRQGEAFF; cdr3_nt: TGTGCCAGCAGCCCCGCATTACGACAGGGGGAAGCTTTCTTT
clone_size: .; v_call: TRBV28; d_call: .; j_call: TRBJ1-4; cdr3_aa: CASTVTGTNEKLFF; cdr3_nt: TGTGCCAGTACGGTTACAGGTACTAATGAAAAACTGTTTTTT
clone_size: once; v_call: TRBV18; d_call: TRBD2; j_call: TRBJ2-7; cdr3_aa: CASSPGLAPEQYF; cdr3_nt: TGTGCCAGCTCACCGGGACTAGCCCCCGAGCAGTACTTC
clone_size: .; v_call: TRBV27; d_call: .; j_call: TRBJ1-6; cdr3_aa: CASRSTGSYNSPLHF; cdr3_nt: TGTGCCAGCAGGTCGACCGGGAGTTATAATTCACCCCTCCACTTT
clone_size: .; v_call: TRBV7-9; d_call: TRBD1; j_call: TRBJ1-5; cdr3_aa: CASSSGQAANQPQHF; cdr3_nt: TGTGCCAGCAGTTCCGGACAGGCCGCCAATCAGCCCCAGCATTTT
clone_size: .; v_call: TRBV2; d_call: .; j_call: TRBJ1-4; cdr3_aa: CASSPKGGDRPNEKLFF; cdr3_nt: TGTGCCAGCAGTCCTAAGGGCGGGGACCGCCCTAATGAAAAACTGTTTTTT
clone_size: .; v_call: TRBV15; d_call: .; j_call: TRBJ2-1; cdr3_aa: CATSRDQGDSYNEQFF; cdr3_nt: TGTGCCACCAGCAGAGATCAAGGTGACAGTTACAATGAGCAGTTCTTC
clone_size: .; v_call: TRBV3-1/TRBV3-2; d_call: .; j_call: TRBJ1-1; cdr3_aa: CASSQGPTGSTEAFF; cdr3_nt: TGTGCCAGCAGCCAGGGTCCTACAGGGAGCACTGAAGCTTTCTTT
clone_size: few; v_call: TRBV13; d_call: TRBD2; j_call: TRBJ2-5; cdr3_aa: CASSLISFETSGSPTQYF; cdr3_nt: TGTGCCAGCAGCTTAATTTCCTTCGAGACTAGCGGGAGCCCCACCCAGTACTTC
clone_size: .; v_call: TRBV3-1/TRBV3-2; d_call: .; j_call: TRBJ1-2; cdr3_aa: CASSQDVDGQGYTF; cdr3_nt: TGTGCCAGCAGCCAAGACGTGGACGGACAAGGCTACACCTTC
clone_size: .; v_call: TRBV27; d_call: .; j_call: TRBJ1-1; cdr3_aa: CASSFSGGATEAFF; cdr3_nt: TGTGCCAGCAGTTTTTCCGGGGGGGCCACTGAAGCTTTCTTT
clone_size: once; v_call: TRBV3-1/TRBV3-2; d_call: TRBD2; j_call: TRBJ2-3; cdr3_aa: CASSQTSGRGDTQYF; cdr3_nt: TGTGCCAGCAGCCAGACTAGCGGCAGAGGAGATACGCAGTATTTT
clone_size: .; v_call: TRBV14; d_call: .; j_call: TRBJ2-7; cdr3_aa: CASSQERGLHEQYF; cdr3_nt: TGTGCCAGCAGCCAAGAAAGAGGGCTCCACGAGCAGTACTTC
clone_size: .; v_call: TRBV7-9; d_call: .; j_call: TRBJ2-1; cdr3_aa: CASSFGRYNEQFF; cdr3_nt: TGTGCCAGCAGCTTTGGGAGATACAATGAGCAGTTCTTC
clone_size: .; v_call: TRBV10-1; d_call: .; j_call: TRBJ2-7; cdr3_aa: CASSELAERGYEQYF; cdr3_nt: TGCGCCAGCAGTGAGTTGGCGGAAAGGGGCTACGAGCAGTACTTC
clone_size: .; v_call: TRBV7-3; d_call: TRBD1; j_call: TRBJ2-2; cdr3_aa: CASSLSGQEANTGELFF; cdr3_nt: TGTGCCAGCAGCCTATCGGGACAGGAGGCGAACACCGGGGAGCTGTTTTTT
clone_size: .; v_call: TRBV20-1; d_call: .; j_call: TRBJ2-7; cdr3_aa: CSARPTREQYF; cdr3_nt: TGCAGTGCTAGACCGACACGCGAGCAGTACTTC
clone_size: .; v_call: TRBV18; d_call: .; j_call: TRBJ2-1; cdr3_aa: CASSPLENEQFF; cdr3_nt: TGTGCCAGCTCCCCCCTTGAGAATGAGCAGTTCTTC
clone_size: .; v_call: TRBV5-6; d_call: .; j_call: TRBJ1-1; cdr3_aa: CASSLTARSNTEAFF; cdr3_nt: TGTGCCAGCAGCTTGACGGCGCGGAGTAACACTGAAGCTTTCTTT
clone_size: .; v_call: TRBV12-1; d_call: .; j_call: TRBJ2-7; cdr3_aa: CASSSTLAGEYEQYF; cdr3_nt: TGTGCCAGCAGCTCCACTCTAGCGGGAGAGTACGAGCAGTACTTC
clone_size: .; v_call: TRBV28; d_call: .; j_call: TRBJ1-3; cdr3_aa: CASSLAGPSGNTIYF; cdr3_nt: TGTGCCAGCAGTTTGGCAGGGCCCTCTGGAAACACCATATATTTT
clone_size: .; v_call: TRBV12-3/TRBV12-4; d_call: .; j_call: TRBJ2-2; cdr3_aa: CASTHSNTGELFF; cdr3_nt: TGTGCCAGCACTCACTCGAACACCGGGGAGCTGTTTTTT